This section outlines one TCR beta chain sequence together with its context. Its antigen is still unknown. Assay used: immunoSEQ multiplex PCR; TCRdb lists only in-frame clones, some missing. In the table there are 57,000 or so clones, over 90% of which are singletons. These data come from a study of cytomegalovirus exposure and HLA in healthy donors. Regarding the study as a whole: The study designated over 150 TCR beta chains cytomegalovirus-associated.

CDR1 MDHEN and CDR2 SYDVKM come from the germline V gene. This CDR3 is built from 14 residues. The trim removed 6 bases at V and 5 bases at J, leaving 9 bases unmatched. The V and J genes are TRBV28 and TRBJ2-7; 8 bases are a match to TRBD1. This receptor was obtained from a man aged 18 to 29 in good health and CMV-seronegative. The sequencing input was PBMCs. CDR3 sequence (DNA): TGTGCCAGCAGCCTCGACAGGGGAGACGACGAGCAGTACTTC. This translates into CASSLDRGDDEQYF. Full variable domain (missing parts from reference TRBV28 and TRBJ2-7): DVKVTQSSRYLVKRTGEKVFLECVQDMDHENMFWYRQDPGLGLRLIYFSYDVKMKEKGDIPEGYSVSREKKERFSLILESASTNQTSMYLCASSLDRGDDEQYFGPGTRLTVT.